There are a few counts of the clone carrying this T cell receptor beta chain. This record comes from a study of blood T cell repertoires in COVID-19. Study information: T cells, B-cell-depleted T cells, or PBMCs provided the cDNA or gDNA that served as material.

V was cut by 5 bases and J by 5 bases, with 12 bases left in between. The length of the CDR3 is 13 residues. From germline, CDR1 is MNHEY and CDR2 SMNVEV (reference sequence). Per the study methods: The assay estimated nucleated cells by amplifying reference gene primers. This table comes from immunoSEQ multiplex PCR, and its TCRdb copy is limited to in-frame clones, with some not included. Clone size and V and J calls were adopted from that table, with D and trimming inferred from the DNA. This table has roughly 90,000 clones, 80% appearing once. This TCR came from a woman aged 70-85 years with acute or convalescent COVID-19. Sample: peripheral blood. V usage is TRBV27 and J usage is TRBJ1-1; D is uncertain. CDR3 in amino acids: CASSPRLETEAFF. CDR3 nucleotide sequence: TGTGCCAGCAGTCCCCGGCTGGAGACTGAAGCTTTCTTT.